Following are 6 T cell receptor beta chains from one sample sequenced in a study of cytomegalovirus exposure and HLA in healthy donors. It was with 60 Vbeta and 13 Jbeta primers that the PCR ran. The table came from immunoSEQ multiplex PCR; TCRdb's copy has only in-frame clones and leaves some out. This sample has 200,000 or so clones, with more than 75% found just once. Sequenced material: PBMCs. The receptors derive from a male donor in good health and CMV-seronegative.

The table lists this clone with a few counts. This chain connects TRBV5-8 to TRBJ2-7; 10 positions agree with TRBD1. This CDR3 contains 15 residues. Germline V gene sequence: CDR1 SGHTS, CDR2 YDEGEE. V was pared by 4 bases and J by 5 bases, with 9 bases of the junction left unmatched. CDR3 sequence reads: CASSIWTGGVDEQYF. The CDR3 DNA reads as TGTGCCAGCAGCATCTGGACAGGGGGTGTGGACGAGCAGTACTTC.

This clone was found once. The CDR3: CASSLEIQGETQYF. DNA for the CDR3: TGTGCCAGCAGCTTAGAGATTCAGGGGGAGACCCAGTACTTC. The chain combines TRBV7-9 with TRBJ2-5; D possibly corresponds to TRBD1 (6 bases). With 1 base removed from V and 5 bases from J, the gap between germline ends came to 11 bases. Germline-derived CDR1 and CDR2 are SEHNR and FQNEAQ (reference sequence). This CDR3 spans 14 amino acids.

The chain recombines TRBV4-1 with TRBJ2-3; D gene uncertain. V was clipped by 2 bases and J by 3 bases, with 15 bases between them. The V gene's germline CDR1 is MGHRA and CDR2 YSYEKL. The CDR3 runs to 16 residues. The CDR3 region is CASSQRSGARTDTQYF. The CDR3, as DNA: TGCGCCAGCAGCCAACGCTCCGGAGCGAGAACAGATACGCAGTATTTT.

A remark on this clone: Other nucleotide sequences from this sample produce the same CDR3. The CDR3, as DNA: TGTGCCAGCAGTTACTCGAGGGGGTACGAGCAGTACTTC. Amino acids: CASSYSRGYEQYF. V and J are TRBV6-5 and TRBJ2-7, with D perhaps TRBD1 (6 bases). V lost 0 bases and J 4 bases, leaving 7 bases between the germline ends. The CDR3 has 13 amino acids. Looked up from germline, CDR1 is MNHEY and CDR2 is SVGAGI.

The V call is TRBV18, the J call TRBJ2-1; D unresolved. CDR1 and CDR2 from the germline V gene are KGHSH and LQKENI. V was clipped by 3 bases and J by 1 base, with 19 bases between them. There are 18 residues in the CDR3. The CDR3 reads CASSPLPPGVGSYNEQFF. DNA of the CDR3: TGTGCCAGCTCACCCTTGCCTCCCGGAGTGGGTTCCTACAATGAGCAGTTCTTC.

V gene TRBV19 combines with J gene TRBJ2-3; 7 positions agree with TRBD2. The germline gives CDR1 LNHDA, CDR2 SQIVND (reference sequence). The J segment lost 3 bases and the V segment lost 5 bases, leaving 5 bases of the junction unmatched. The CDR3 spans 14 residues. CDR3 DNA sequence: TGTGCCAGTAGTCATGGCGGGAGAACAGATACGCAGTATTTT. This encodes CASSHGGRTDTQYF.